A selection of T cell receptor beta chains follows, all from one sample in a study of blood T cell repertoires in COVID-19. Clones were read by immunoSEQ multiplex PCR, and TCRdb kept only the in-frame ones, dropping some. The sample yields 87,000 or so clones, roughly 84% seen once. Sample: peripheral blood. Receptors were obtained from a woman of 80 years or more with acute or convalescent COVID-19. CDR3s include the opening cysteine and the closing phenylalanine or tryptophan. Fields, in order: V gene, J gene, D gene, clone size, CDR3 protein, CDR3 DNA. The D gene is left open where the match is weak. The size field is filled for only some rows; it gives once, few, many or a size class.

TRBV7-6	TRBJ2-1	.	.	CASSSQEYNEQFF	TGTGCCAGCAGCTCACAGGAGTACAATGAGCAGTTCTTC
TRBV3-1/TRBV3-2	TRBJ2-7	.	few	CASSYSYEQYF	TGTGCCAGCAGCTACTCCTACGAGCAGTACTTC
TRBV19	TRBJ1-6	.	.	CASSISPGGNSPLHF	TGTGCCAGTAGTATTTCGCCGGGCGGGAATTCACCCCTCCACTTT
TRBV3-1/TRBV3-2	TRBJ2-7	.	.	CASSQDWQGQIYEQYF	TGTGCCAGCAGCCAAGATTGGCAGGGGCAGATCTACGAGCAGTACTTC
TRBV28	TRBJ2-5	TRBD2	.	CASSTPGLGAQETQYF	TGTGCCAGCAGTACCCCGGGACTAGGGGCTCAAGAGACCCAGTACTTC
TRBV30	TRBJ2-5	TRBD2	.	CAWAPGRAAETQYF	TGTGCCTGGGCCCCCGGGAGGGCCGCAGAGACCCAGTACTTC
TRBV6-5	TRBJ2-7	.	.	CASSYAQIPYEQYF	TGTGCCAGCAGTTACGCACAGATTCCCTACGAGCAGTACTTC
TRBV9	TRBJ2-3	TRBD2	.	CASSVGGGRLDTQYF	TGTGCCAGCAGCGTAGGGGGCGGGAGACTAGATACGCAGTATTTT
TRBV10-3	TRBJ1-6	TRBD1	.	CAIRTGKGNSPLHF	TGTGCCATAAGGACAGGGAAGGGGAATTCACCCCTCCACTTT
TRBV27	TRBJ1-5	TRBD1	.	CASSSPTGSVGFQPQHF	TGTGCCAGCAGTTCGCCGACAGGGAGTGTAGGCTTTCAGCCCCAGCATTTT
TRBV7-9	TRBJ1-5	.	.	CASSSGGQPQHF	TGTGCCAGCAGCTCCGGGGGACAGCCCCAGCATTTT
TRBV15	TRBJ2-3	.	.	CATSRAGLDTDTQYF	TGTGCCACCAGCAGAGCCGGACTCGACACAGATACGCAGTATTTT
TRBV7-8	TRBJ1-2	TRBD1	once	CASSSINRVGTGRNYGYTF	TGTGCCAGCAGCTCAATTAACCGGGTCGGGACAGGTCGTAACTATGGCTACACCTTC
TRBV5-4	TRBJ2-5	.	.	CASSLAGQGGETQYF	TGTGCCAGCAGCTTGGCCGGCCAGGGAGGAGAGACCCAGTACTTC
TRBV4-3	TRBJ1-2	.	once	CASSQDANYGYTF	TGCGCCAGCAGCCAAGACGCTAACTATGGCTACACCTTC
TRBV5-4	TRBJ1-2	TRBD1	.	CASSGKGQGVNYGYTF	TGTGCCAGCAGCGGGAAGGGACAGGGAGTTAACTATGGCTACACCTTC
TRBV5-6	TRBJ2-5	.	.	CASSLVGRGETQYF	TGTGCCAGCAGCTTGGTGGGAAGGGGAGAGACCCAGTACTTC
TRBV10-3	TRBJ2-6	.	.	CAISESYRAGANVLTF	TGTGCCATCAGTGAGTCGTACAGGGCTGGGGCCAACGTCCTGACTTTC
TRBV2	TRBJ2-7	TRBD1	medium-sized	CASSVKGQGPYEQYF	TGTGCCAGCAGTGTAAAGGGACAGGGGCCCTACGAGCAGTACTTC
TRBV5-1	TRBJ2-2	TRBD2	.	CASTQREGAGELFF	TGCGCCAGCACCCAGCGGGAGGGCGCCGGGGAGCTGTTTTTT
TRBV24-1	TRBJ2-3	.	.	CATSDRGFTDTQYF	TGTGCCACCAGTGATCGCGGCTTCACAGATACGCAGTATTTT
TRBV3-1/TRBV3-2	TRBJ1-6	TRBD1	.	CASSQSGQTYNSPLHF	TGTGCCAGCAGCCAGTCGGGACAGACGTATAATTCACCCCTCCACTTT
TRBV25-1	TRBJ2-2	.	few	CASSVQGNLAGELFF	TGTGCCAGCAGTGTCCAGGGAAATTTAGCCGGGGAGCTGTTTTTT
TRBV10-3	TRBJ2-2	.	.	CATRAHSGANTGELFF	TGTGCCACCAGAGCACACAGCGGCGCGAACACCGGGGAGCTGTTTTTT
TRBV29-1	TRBJ1-1	.	.	CSATDGGVEAFF	TGCAGCGCCACCGATGGAGGGGTTGAAGCTTTCTTT
TRBV2	TRBJ2-1	.	.	CASSAHRTNEYNEQFF	TGTGCCAGCAGTGCCCACCGGACTAACGAATACAATGAGCAGTTCTTC
TRBV9	TRBJ1-4	.	.	CASSLDIGGSTEKLFF	TGTGCCAGCAGCCTGGACATCGGAGGGAGTACTGAAAAACTGTTTTTT
TRBV7-9	TRBJ2-1	TRBD2	.	CASKQVLAAYNEQFF	TGTGCCAGCAAGCAAGTACTAGCGGCCTACAATGAGCAGTTCTTC
TRBV24-1	TRBJ2-7	.	.	CATSKEGGTYEQYF	TGTGCCACCTCTAAGGAGGGGGGGACCTACGAGCAGTACTTC
TRBV2	TRBJ2-4	TRBD2	.	CASSSRLAGGSVSAKNIQYF	TGTGCCAGCAGTTCGAGACTAGCGGGAGGGTCTGTGTCAGCCAAAAACATTCAGTACTTC
TRBV5-4	TRBJ2-7	.	.	CASSLSGEQYF	TGTGCCAGCAGCTTGTCGGGGGAGCAGTACTTC
TRBV6-5	TRBJ1-1	.	.	CASSFTGNTEAFF	TGTGCCAGCAGCTTTACAGGGAACACTGAAGCTTTCTTT
TRBV6-5	TRBJ2-7	.	.	CASRLLTGNHEQYF	TGTGCCAGCAGATTACTTACAGGGAACCACGAGCAGTACTTC
TRBV6-1	TRBJ2-7	TRBD2	.	CASSDPPGLVYEQYF	TGTGCCAGCAGTGATCCCCCGGGACTAGTCTACGAGCAGTACTTC
TRBV18	TRBJ2-7	TRBD1	.	CASSPQGQGVHEQYF	TGTGCCAGCTCACCACAGGGACAGGGTGTCCACGAGCAGTACTTC
TRBV20-1	TRBJ2-1	TRBD2	.	CSASRTSGNGEQFF	TGCAGTGCTAGTAGGACTAGCGGGAACGGTGAGCAGTTCTTC
TRBV7-2	TRBJ2-3	.	once	CASSLEVSPDTQYF	TGTGCCAGCAGCTTAGAGGTTAGCCCAGATACGCAGTATTTT
TRBV18	TRBJ1-2	TRBD1	.	CASSPPSRAGGWGYTF	TGTGCCAGCTCACCCCCCAGCCGGGCAGGGGGCTGGGGCTACACCTTC
TRBV4-1	TRBJ1-1	.	.	CASSFTDGNTEAFF	TGCGCCAGCAGCTTCACAGACGGGAACACTGAAGCTTTCTTT
TRBV5-1	TRBJ2-7	.	.	CASKEGAGGDYEQYF	TGCGCCAGCAAAGAAGGGGCCGGAGGGGACTACGAGCAGTACTTC
TRBV2	TRBJ1-5	.	.	CASSGGSNQPQHF	TGTGCCAGCAGTGGAGGATCCAATCAGCCCCAGCATTTT
TRBV12-5	TRBJ2-1	.	.	CASGLDRNTEQFF	TGTGCTAGTGGTTTGGACAGGAATACGGAGCAGTTCTTC
TRBV14	TRBJ2-1	TRBD2	.	CASSQTSGISYNEQFF	TGTGCCAGCAGCCAAACTAGCGGGATTTCCTACAATGAGCAGTTCTTC
TRBV5-1	TRBJ2-2	TRBD2	once	CASSFGTSVAGELFF	TGCGCCAGCAGCTTCGGGACTAGCGTAGCCGGGGAGCTGTTTTTT
TRBV7-6	TRBJ1-4	.	few	CASSRQDGNAVNEKLFF	TGTGCCAGCAGCCGGCAGGACGGGAACGCAGTTAATGAAAAACTGTTTTTT
TRBV13	TRBJ2-7	.	.	CASRRKGAYEQYF	TGTGCCAGCAGGCGTAAGGGGGCCTACGAGCAGTACTTC
TRBV19	TRBJ2-3	.	.	CASSGGSGDYGTQYF	TGTGCCAGTAGTGGGGGTAGCGGAGATTATGGTACGCAGTATTTT
TRBV2	TRBJ1-6	.	.	CASRRTAKNSPLHF	TGTGCCAGCAGGAGGACAGCTAAAAATTCACCCCTCCACTTT
TRBV24-1	TRBJ2-3	TRBD1	.	CATSDWRQGGTDTQYF	TGTGCCACCAGTGACTGGCGACAGGGTGGCACAGATACGCAGTATTTT
TRBV18	TRBJ2-5	.	once	CASSPRGAGPGETQYF	TGTGCCAGCTCACCCCGGGGAGCGGGCCCCGGGGAGACCCAGTACTTC
TRBV10-3	TRBJ2-3	TRBD2	.	CAISESGGGSYTDTQYF	TGTGCCATCAGTGAGTCTGGTGGCGGGAGCTATACAGATACGCAGTATTTT
TRBV10-1	TRBJ2-2	TRBD1	.	CASSHRDRGNTGELFF	TGCGCCAGCAGTCACCGGGACAGGGGGAACACCGGGGAGCTGTTTTTT